This entry concerns a single TCR beta chain. J was trimmed by 6 bases and V by 5 bases; bases with no gene match: 4. The CDR3 length is 13 residues. The data were produced by immunoSEQ multiplex PCR, yet TCRdb's version contains in-frame clones alone and is incomplete. The sample includes about 200,000 clones, about 88% of them seen just once. These data are taken from a study of blood T cell repertoires in COVID-19. Study summary: Collection of acute and convalescent COVID-19 samples took place in the United States, Italy and Spain.

The sequence derives from a woman aged 40 to 49 who had recovered from COVID-19. The V call is TRBV12-3 or TRBV12-4, the J call TRBJ1-2; 9 bases fit TRBD1. What was sequenced was peripheral blood. Here the CDR3 DNA reads TGTGCCAGCAGTAGGACAGGGGTGAATGGCTACACCTTC. Protein sequence: CASSRTGVNGYTF.